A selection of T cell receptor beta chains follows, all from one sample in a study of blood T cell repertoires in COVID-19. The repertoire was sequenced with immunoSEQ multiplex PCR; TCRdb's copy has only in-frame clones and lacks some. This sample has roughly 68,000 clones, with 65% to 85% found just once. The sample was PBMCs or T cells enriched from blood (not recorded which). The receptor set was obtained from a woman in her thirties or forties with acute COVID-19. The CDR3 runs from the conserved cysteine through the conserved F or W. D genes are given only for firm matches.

CASSINYYTGELFF,TRBV27,.,TRBJ2-2
CASSPGQGAIGAGELFF,TRBV9,TRBD1,TRBJ2-2
CASSFDKNYGYTF,TRBV27,.,TRBJ1-2
CAIARPSGESGGYTF,TRBV10-3,.,TRBJ1-2
CASRAPGQGAGELFF,TRBV2,TRBD1,TRBJ2-2
CASSPPRPEHKSEGLFF,TRBV18,.,TRBJ1-4
CASSQQANTGELFF,TRBV6-6,.,TRBJ2-2
CASSGMGVSYNEQFF,TRBV10-2,.,TRBJ2-1
CASSELRTPTSKEKLFF,TRBV10-2,.,TRBJ1-4
CASSPPGDYGYTF,TRBV19,.,TRBJ1-2
CATAATSGGTDTQYF,TRBV10-3,TRBD2,TRBJ2-3
CASSKRGGESHEQFF,TRBV5-5,TRBD2,TRBJ2-1
CASSSRVTGLEAFF,TRBV5-6,.,TRBJ1-1
CASRNLGQGVETQYF,TRBV11-1,.,TRBJ2-5
CASSRGNRETQYF,TRBV19,.,TRBJ2-5
CASSSGGNNEQFF,TRBV12-3/TRBV12-4,.,TRBJ2-1
CASSKNRDRPSYEQYF,TRBV21-1,.,TRBJ2-7
CASRGGQNYGYTF,TRBV10-2,TRBD1,TRBJ1-2
CASSPNPGQYEKLFF,TRBV18,TRBD1,TRBJ1-4
CASSLSGGGGYEQFF,TRBV28,TRBD2,TRBJ2-1
CASSTGTGVISGNTIYF,TRBV5-4,TRBD1,TRBJ1-3
CASSPLHRDHTGELFF,TRBV14,.,TRBJ2-2
CASSDGLNQPQHF,TRBV10-1,.,TRBJ1-5
CASSEGAGDTDTQYF,TRBV6-1,TRBD2,TRBJ2-3
CASSMAGHYGYTF,TRBV19,.,TRBJ1-2
CASRPPYGNLYNEQFF,TRBV18,.,TRBJ2-1
CASSVGLAGGTDTQYF,TRBV9,TRBD2,TRBJ2-3
CASSASPSSYNEQFF,TRBV27,.,TRBJ2-1
CASSRSGRLSNEQFF,TRBV7-2,TRBD2,TRBJ2-1
CASSPNPTGVTGETQYF,TRBV5-1,TRBD1,TRBJ2-5
CASSPTVAGVSTEAFF,TRBV7-8,.,TRBJ1-1
CASSHDRKAYEQYF,TRBV11-1,.,TRBJ2-7
CASSLRSSSQETQYF,TRBV27,.,TRBJ2-5
CASSFGSLGLETQYF,TRBV5-4,.,TRBJ2-5
CSATALTNYGYTF,TRBV29-1,.,TRBJ1-2
CSATGNTEAFF,TRBV20-1,.,TRBJ1-1
CASSQDQRLGASGEQFF,TRBV4-1,.,TRBJ2-1
CASTPGNYGYTF,TRBV28,.,TRBJ1-2
CATARGLAGRTQYF,TRBV15,TRBD2,TRBJ2-5
CASSIVVGGGASYNEQFF,TRBV19,TRBD2,TRBJ2-1
CASSVGGPEIYGYTF,TRBV9,.,TRBJ1-2
CASSELRGQSHYQPQHF,TRBV6-1,.,TRBJ1-5
CASSLEGGGGNTIYF,TRBV5-1,TRBD1,TRBJ1-3
CASSLEAAGSTDTQYF,TRBV7-9,.,TRBJ2-3
CASSLIDWGERDTEAFF,TRBV28,.,TRBJ1-1
CASSGTPEDQPQHF,TRBV9,.,TRBJ1-5
CASSLRQYNTEAFF,TRBV28,.,TRBJ1-1
CASSAVGRGTRYNEQFF,TRBV10-2,TRBD2,TRBJ2-1
CSGRPGTGVNTEAFF,TRBV29-1,TRBD1,TRBJ1-1
CASSPVGREGSYEQYF,TRBV4-2,TRBD2,TRBJ2-7
CASSPQSGRTYEQYF,TRBV19,.,TRBJ2-7
CASSLTSGGANEQFF,TRBV28,TRBD2,TRBJ2-1
CASSHGQKNIQYF,TRBV14,.,TRBJ2-4
CASSPDRVLNIQYF,TRBV14,TRBD1,TRBJ2-4
CASSQVGGFNEKLFF,TRBV3-1/TRBV3-2,.,TRBJ1-4
CASSLERGHGYTF,TRBV7-9,.,TRBJ1-2